This T cell receptor beta chain comes out of a study of beta chain features in type 1 diabetes. The CDR3 has 15 residues. J gave up 4 bases and V 5 bases, and 9 bases lay outside the gene matches. The germline V gene has CDR1 SGDLS and CDR2 YYNGEE. Expressed TCRB transcripts were sequenced, since all the RNA that had been isolated was reverse transcribed. Assay: immunoSEQ multiplex PCR; the TCRdb copy retains only in-frame clones and omits some. The sample carries 900,000 or so clones, roughly 16% recorded once. The study, taken as a whole, reports: TCRB CDR3s were moderately but significantly shorter in Type 1 diabetes patients in all four CD4+ subsets. Compared to healthy donors, patients appeared to have naive, central memory and Treg TCRB repertoires that were more alike.

This clone appeared a few times. Its antigen is as yet unknown. The rearrangement uses TRBV9 and TRBJ2-5, with 9 bases that match TRBD1. The clonotype originates from a woman aged 18-29 years in good health. Input material: naive CD4+ T cells from blood. CDR3 region: CASSGRGTGTETQYF. The CDR3 DNA reads TGTGCCAGCAGTGGAAGAGGGACAGGGACAGAGACCCAGTACTTC.